The rows below give T cell receptor beta chains drawn from one sample of a study of response to subunit inactivated influenza vaccine. TCRdb processed the RT-PCR reads anew with MiXCR; each CDR3 protein has one entry. The repertoire holds roughly 500,000 distinct CDR3 sequences, with roughly 27% as singletons. The source was CD4+ T cells sorted from PBMCs, collected approximately 5 days after vaccination. Source of these receptors: a man aged 50 to 60 who received an inactivated influenza vaccine. Both conserved end residues are part of each CDR3. Fields, in order: J gene, V gene, clone size, D gene, CDR3 protein, CDR3 DNA. A D gene is named only where the DNA matches it firmly. Clone sizes are given selectively: once, few, many, or a class where the clone is expanded.

J gene: TRBJ2-3; V gene: TRBV20-1; clone size: -; D gene: -; CDR3 protein: CSARDTQGTDTQYF; CDR3 DNA: TGCAGTGCTAGAGATACGCAGGGAACAGATACGCAGTATTTT
J gene: TRBJ2-1; V gene: TRBV20-1; clone size: -; D gene: TRBD2; CDR3 protein: CSARPGLEIF; CDR3 DNA: TGCAGTGCTAGGCCGGGACTAGAAATCTTC
J gene: TRBJ1-1; V gene: TRBV27; clone size: -; D gene: TRBD1; CDR3 protein: CARQGANTEAFF; CDR3 DNA: TGTGCCAGACAGGGGGCTAACACTGAAGCTTTCTTT
J gene: TRBJ1-2; V gene: TRBV25-1; clone size: few; D gene: -; CDR3 protein: CASSESGRMEYGYTF; CDR3 DNA: TGTGCCAGCAGTGAATCGGGCAGGATGGAGTATGGCTACACCTTC
J gene: TRBJ2-2; V gene: TRBV5-1; clone size: -; D gene: TRBD2; CDR3 protein: CASSLSGGNGELFF; CDR3 DNA: TGCGCCAGCAGCTTGAGCGGGGGAAACGGGGAGCTGTTTTTT
J gene: TRBJ1-1; V gene: TRBV20-1; clone size: many; D gene: -; CDR3 protein: CSARVNTEAFF; CDR3 DNA: TGCAGTGCTAGAGTTAACACTGAAGCTTTCTTT
J gene: TRBJ2-3; V gene: TRBV7-3; clone size: -; D gene: TRBD2; CDR3 protein: CASSPWGGLAGLSTDTQYF; CDR3 DNA: TGTGCCAGCAGCCCATGGGGTGGACTAGCGGGACTTAGCACAGATACGCAGTATTTT
J gene: TRBJ1-1; V gene: TRBV5-5; clone size: -; D gene: -; CDR3 protein: CASSLLGAENTEAFF; CDR3 DNA: TGTGCCAGCAGCTTGTTGGGGGCGGAGAACACTGAAGCTTTCTTT
J gene: TRBJ2-7; V gene: TRBV6-6; clone size: few; D gene: -; CDR3 protein: CATLGLTYEQYF; CDR3 DNA: TGTGCCACCCTGGGACTCACCTACGAGCAGTACTTC
J gene: TRBJ2-3; V gene: TRBV20-1; clone size: once; D gene: -; CDR3 protein: CSARGTLGGTDTQYF; CDR3 DNA: TGCAGTGCTAGAGGGACCCTCGGGGGCACAGATACGCAGTATTTT
J gene: TRBJ2-1; V gene: TRBV11-2; clone size: few; D gene: TRBD2; CDR3 protein: CASSLDGLALDEQFF; CDR3 DNA: TGTGCCAGCAGCTTAGACGGACTAGCATTGGATGAGCAGTTCTTC
J gene: TRBJ2-5; V gene: TRBV7-2; clone size: few; D gene: -; CDR3 protein: CASRAETQYF; CDR3 DNA: TGTGCCAGCAGAGCAGAGACCCAGTACTTC
J gene: TRBJ2-7; V gene: TRBV20-1; clone size: -; D gene: TRBD1; CDR3 protein: CSAQGALRTYEQYF; CDR3 DNA: TGCAGTGCCCAGGGGGCGCTGCGTACCTACGAGCAGTACTTC
J gene: TRBJ2-3; V gene: TRBV11-2; clone size: -; D gene: -; CDR3 protein: CASSSLRGRTEHTQYF; CDR3 DNA: TGTGCCAGCAGCTCCCTCCGGGGACGGACGGAGCATACGCAGTATTTT
J gene: TRBJ1-1; V gene: TRBV7-9; clone size: -; D gene: -; CDR3 protein: CASSLETGGPGTEAFF; CDR3 DNA: TGTGCCAGCAGCTTAGAAACGGGGGGCCCTGGCACTGAAGCTTTCTTT
J gene: TRBJ1-2; V gene: TRBV19; clone size: -; D gene: -; CDR3 protein: CASTTGRASYGYTF; CDR3 DNA: TGTGCCAGTACTACGGGACGGGCAAGCTATGGCTACACCTTC
J gene: TRBJ2-3; V gene: TRBV19; clone size: few; D gene: TRBD1; CDR3 protein: CASSEGRTGVTDTQYF; CDR3 DNA: TGTGCCAGTAGTGAAGGCCGGACAGGGGTGACAGATACGCAGTATTTT
J gene: TRBJ2-1; V gene: TRBV9; clone size: -; D gene: TRBD2; CDR3 protein: CASSVAGLAGSYNEQFF; CDR3 DNA: TGTGCCAGCAGCGTAGCTGGGCTAGCGGGATCCTACAATGAGCAGTTCTTC
J gene: TRBJ1-5; V gene: TRBV20-1; clone size: -; D gene: -; CDR3 protein: CSATGTAFQPQHF; CDR3 DNA: TGCAGTGCTACCGGGACGGCTTTTCAGCCCCAGCATTTT
J gene: TRBJ1-1; V gene: TRBV10-3; clone size: many; D gene: -; CDR3 protein: CAISGTVNTEAFF; CDR3 DNA: TGTGCCATCAGCGGGACCGTGAACACTGAAGCTTTCTTT
J gene: TRBJ2-1; V gene: TRBV29-1; clone size: -; D gene: TRBD2; CDR3 protein: CSVVKAGAYNEQFF; CDR3 DNA: TGCAGCGTTGTAAAAGCGGGAGCCTACAATGAGCAGTTCTTC
J gene: TRBJ1-1; V gene: TRBV6-2/TRBV6-3; clone size: -; D gene: -; CDR3 protein: CASRTIQGDYTEAFF; CDR3 DNA: TGTGCCAGCAGGACCATACAGGGTGACTACACTGAAGCTTTCTTT
J gene: TRBJ1-1; V gene: TRBV6-5; clone size: -; D gene: -; CDR3 protein: CASSSPGVGEAFF; CDR3 DNA: TGTGCCAGCAGTTCCCCAGGGGTCGGTGAAGCTTTCTTT
J gene: TRBJ2-3; V gene: TRBV29-1; clone size: few; D gene: TRBD2; CDR3 protein: CSASTSGISDTQYF; CDR3 DNA: TGCAGCGCGTCGACTAGCGGGATCTCAGATACGCAGTATTTT
J gene: TRBJ1-5; V gene: TRBV7-9; clone size: many; D gene: -; CDR3 protein: CASSPGRAGEPQHF; CDR3 DNA: TGTGCCAGCAGCCCCGGACGGGCTGGTGAGCCCCAGCATTTT
J gene: TRBJ2-2; V gene: TRBV20-1; clone size: few; D gene: -; CDR3 protein: CSASPDNTGELFF; CDR3 DNA: TGCAGTGCTAGCCCTGATAACACCGGGGAGCTGTTTTTT
J gene: TRBJ2-3; V gene: TRBV20-1; clone size: -; D gene: -; CDR3 protein: CSAREERYTDTQYF; CDR3 DNA: TGCAGTGCTAGAGAGGAGAGATACACAGATACGCAGTATTTT
J gene: TRBJ2-1; V gene: TRBV2; clone size: -; D gene: -; CDR3 protein: CASSEVVYNYNEQFF; CDR3 DNA: TGTGCCAGCAGTGAAGTTGTATATAACTACAATGAGCAGTTCTTC